This T cell receptor beta chain was recorded in a study of regulatory T cells in long-lasting Graves disease. Findings and caveats of the study: Relative to new patients (approximately 1,000), persistent patients exhibited greater sharing of public clonotypes (approximately 3,000).

The germline CDR1 and CDR2 sequences are SGHDT and YYEEEE. V lost 3 bases and J lost 2, with 11 bases in between. The CDR3 runs to 14 residues. This clonotype was counted only a few times. Its matching antigen is unknown. Construction of TCR beta libraries relied on iRepertoire HTBI primers and on Arm-PCR targeting CDR3 regions. Under the authors' procedure: Identification across samples found fewer than 65 TRBV and some 13 TRBJ segments. TCRdb analysed the multiplex PCR reads with MiXCR anew, one entry per CDR3 protein. TCRdb, not the original authors, processed these V and J calls. The sample holds about 430,000 distinct CDR3 sequences, 21% seen once. The time point was: persistent/refractory GD, antithyroid drugs over 5 years with positive TRAb. There was RNA extracted from PBMCs, and the TCR library was made from it.

Sequencing was performed on peripheral blood mononuclear cells (PBMCs), taken when the disease was refractory, from a patient treated with antithyroid drugs. This rearrangement joins TRBV5-6 to TRBJ1-2; unclear D gene. The sequence was collected from a female donor with Graves disease. The CDR3 loop reads CASSWLTQNYGYTF. CDR3 DNA: TGTGCCAGCAGCTGGTTAACTCAGAACTATGGCTACACCTTC.